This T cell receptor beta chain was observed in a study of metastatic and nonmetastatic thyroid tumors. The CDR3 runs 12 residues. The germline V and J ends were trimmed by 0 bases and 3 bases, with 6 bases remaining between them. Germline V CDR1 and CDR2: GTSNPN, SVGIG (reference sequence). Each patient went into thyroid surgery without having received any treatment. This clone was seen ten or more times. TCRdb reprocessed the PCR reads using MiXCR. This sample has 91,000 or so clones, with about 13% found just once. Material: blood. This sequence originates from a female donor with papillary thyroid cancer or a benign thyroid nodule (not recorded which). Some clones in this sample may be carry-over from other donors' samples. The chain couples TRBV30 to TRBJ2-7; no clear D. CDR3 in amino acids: CAWSVASYEQYF. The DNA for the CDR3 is TGTGCCTGGAGTGTCGCCAGCTACGAGCAGTACTTC.